The entry below gives a single TCR beta chain sequence along with its context. This specimen comes from a study of blood T cell repertoires in COVID-19. Study-level background: The United States, Italy and Spain were the sources of the acute and convalescent COVID-19 samples. PBMCs, B-cell-depleted T cells, or T cells were the source of the cDNA or gDNA that made up the material.

Original handling: How many nucleated cells were present was estimated from reference gene primer amplification. The protocol was immunoSEQ multiplex PCR, while the TCRdb copy is restricted to in-frame clones and leaves out a portion. The V and J calls and clone size are taken from that table; D and trimming were inferred from the DNA. The sample holds about 99,000 clones, roughly nine tenths seen once. The germline V gene encodes CDR1 MDHEN and CDR2 SYDVKM. The CDR3 is 14 residues long. Between the trimmed V and J ends, which lost 6 bases and 0 bases, there was a span of 6 bases. The rearrangement uses TRBV28 and TRBJ1-6; D gene uncertain. Material for sequencing was peripheral blood. This sequence originates from a human donor in a cohort sampled during active COVID-19. The CDR3 DNA is TGTGCCAGCAGGAGATACTCCTATAATTCACCCCTCCACTTT. Its translation: CASRRYSYNSPLHF. Full variable domain (outside the CDR3, taken from reference TRBV28 and TRBJ1-6): DVKVTQSSRYLVKRTGEKVFLECVQDMDHENMFWYRQDPGLGLRLIYFSYDVKMKEKGDIPEGYSVSREKKERFSLILESASTNQTSMYLCASRRYSYNSPLHFGNGTRLTVT.